The 29 T cell receptor beta chains below were found in one sample sequenced in a study of T cell repertoires in cytomegalovirus infection (dated by TCRdb to the late 2010s). Instrument used: Illumina HiSeq 1500. Using fastp trimming at Q25 and MiXCR clonotype assembly, TCRdb reanalyzed the public sequencing data and kept in-frame beta chains. Entries are consolidated by CDR3 protein sequence, retaining the most common genes and DNA. The sample table contains around 440,000 distinct CDR3 sequences; only one count was recorded for 11% of them. The ten top clones hold 10% to 13% of the sample. The sample comprised PBMCs. These receptors originate from a human donor in good health (CMV status not recorded). Some clones in this sample may be carry-over from other donors' samples.

This chain joins TRBV5-1 and TRBJ1-2, with a weak D call TRBD1 (6 bases). Per the germline V gene, CDR1 is SGHRS and CDR2 is YFSETQ. The CDR3 loop spans 13 amino acids. With 0 bases removed from V and 10 bases from J, the gap between germline ends came to 13 bases. The CDR3 spells CASSLEQGMDYTF. The CDR3, as DNA: TGCGCCAGCAGCTTGGAACAGGGTATGGACTACACCTTC.

The sample holds many counts of this clonotype. V and J are TRBV7-9 and TRBJ2-1; a possible D gene is TRBD2 (6 bases). Germline CDR1 and CDR2: SEHNR and FQNEAQ (reference sequence). The CDR3 sequence is 15 residues long. V was cut by 2 bases and J by 6 bases, with 14 bases left in between. CDR3 bases: TGTGCCAGCAGCTTAAGGAGGGAACCGGGCAATGAGCAGTTCTTC. Its protein is CASSLRREPGNEQFF.

This clonotype was seen at least ten times. The chain joins TRBV6-5 to TRBJ2-7, with 9 bases matching TRBD1. Germline trimming cut 4 bases from V and 3 bases from J; bases unmatched to any gene: 4. Germline V gene lookup returns CDR1 MNHEY and CDR2 SVGAGI. This CDR3 is 14 amino acids long. The CDR3 DNA sequence: TGTGCCAGCAGTTGGGGACAGGGCAACTACGAGCAGTACTTC. It specifies CASSWGQGNYEQYF.

This clonotype was counted ten times or more. J is TRBJ2-3 and V is TRBV28; a weak D match, TRBD2 (5 bases). Per germline, CDR1 MDHEN and CDR2 SYDVKM. V gave up 5 bases and J gave up 4 bases, with 13 bases separating them. This CDR3 has 14 residues. The CDR3, as DNA: TGTGCCAGCAGTCGCCCGCCGGGATCAGATACGCAGTATTTT. The encoded protein is CASSRPPGSDTQYF. Supplemented by reference TRBV28 and TRBJ2-3, the full variable domain reads DVKVTQSSRYLVKRTGEKVFLECVQDMDHENMFWYRQDPGLGLRLIYFSYDVKMKEKGDIPEGYSVSREKKERFSLILESASTNQTSMYLCASSRPPGSDTQYFGPGTRLTVL.

This clonotype was found many times. V gene TRBV12-3 or TRBV12-4 combines with J gene TRBJ1-2, with 8 bases matching TRBD1. Trimming at V came to 6 bases and at J to 3 bases, leaving 6 bases not matched to a gene. The CDR3 loop spans 14 amino acids. CDR3 sequence (DNA): TGTGCCAGCAGCCCGACAGGGGATTACTATGGCTACACCTTC. Amino acid sequence: CASSPTGDYYGYTF.

The sample holds many counts of this clonotype. V and J are TRBV5-1 and TRBJ2-7; D possibly uses TRBD1 or TRBD2 (8 bases each). Trimming stripped 2 bases from V and 6 bases from J, with 27 bases between. The CDR3 is made up of 18 amino acids. CDR1 and CDR2 (germline): SGHRS, YFSETQ. CDR3 region: CASSFGQGAAAGVFEQYF. CDR3 nucleotides: TGCGCCAGCAGCTTTGGCCAGGGGGCGGCAGCGGGAGTGTTCGAGCAGTACTTC.

The genes are TRBV4-2 and TRBJ1-5; 8 nucleotides match TRBD1. In germline, CDR1 is LGHNA, CDR2 YNFKEQ. The CDR3 is 14 residues long. Trimming took 4 bases from V and 6 from J; bases not matched to a gene: 5. The DNA of the CDR3 is TGTGCCAGCAGCCGGACAGGGAGCGGTCAGCCCCAGCATTTT. It encodes CASSRTGSGQPQHF.

This clonotype came up many times. J is TRBJ2-7 and V is TRBV7-9; D is uncertain. V was cut by 2 bases and J by 1 base, with 6 bases left in between. The CDR3 length is 13 residues. Germline V gene lookup returns CDR1 SEHNR and CDR2 FQNEAQ (reference sequence). The CDR3 is CASSLHGSYEQYF. As DNA, the CDR3 is TGTGCCAGCAGCTTACACGGTTCCTACGAGCAGTACTTC.

This clonotype was recorded many times. V and J are TRBV19 and TRBJ2-1; D is possibly TRBD1 or TRBD2 (7 bases each). Per germline, CDR1 LNHDA and CDR2 SQIVND (reference sequence). Trimming shortened V by 6 bases and J by 6 bases, and 27 bases separated the two germline ends. This CDR3 comprises 18 residues. The CDR3 coding sequence is TGTGCCAGTAGAACCCCCAGGGGGGAGGGCTCGAAATTCAATGAGCAGTTCTTC. Translating gives CASRTPRGEGSKFNEQFF.

At least ten counts were recorded for this clonotype. The J gene is TRBJ1-2, the V gene TRBV7-9, with TRBD1 matching over 11 bases. The trim removed 5 bases at V and 5 bases at J, leaving 7 bases unmatched. The CDR3 has 15 residues. The germline V gene has CDR1 SEHNR and CDR2 FQNEAQ (reference sequence). CDR3 protein: CASSRGQGVTYGYTF. The CDR3 nucleotides are TGTGCCAGCAGCCGGGGACAGGGGGTAACGTATGGCTACACCTTC.

Details on this clonotype: A clone one base away is much larger, so this may be a read error. The chain recombines TRBV6-5 with TRBJ1-1; D is uncertain. With 0 bases removed from V and 3 bases from J, the gap between germline ends came to 5 bases. The CDR3 loop spans 13 amino acids. Germline-derived CDR1 and CDR2 are MNHEY and SVGAGI. The CDR3: CASSYSVDTEAFF. CDR3 nucleotides: TGTGCCAGCAGTTACTCGGTCGACACTGAAGCTTTCTTT.

The table lists this clonotype with a few counts. The rearrangement links TRBV7-9 to TRBJ2-1; tentatively, D is TRBD1 (5 bases). The CDR3 has 13 amino acids. Germline values: CDR1 SEHNR, CDR2 FQNEAQ (reference sequence). The V end lost 7 bases, the J end lost 3 bases, and 10 bases lay between the germline ends. The CDR3 loop reads CASTQGSYNEQFF. CDR3 nucleotides: TGTGCCAGCACCCAGGGAAGCTACAATGAGCAGTTCTTC.

The genes are TRBV14 and TRBJ1-1; D call uncertain. V lost 0 bases and J lost 7, with 9 bases in between. Germline V gives CDR1 SGHDN, CDR2 FVKESK. The CDR3 is 13 residues long. In DNA form, the CDR3 reads TGTGCCAGCAGCCAAGAAGGAACGGGTGAAGCTTTCTTT. It encodes CASSQEGTGEAFF.

This clonotype showed up many times. The chain couples TRBV28 to TRBJ1-5; no firm D call. V was shortened by 6 bases and J by 0 bases, with 12 bases between the two germline ends. CDR3 length: 15 amino acids. In germline, CDR1 is MDHEN, CDR2 SYDVKM. CDR3 nucleotide sequence: TGTGCCAGCAGGGAAACAGCCGATAGCAATCAGCCCCAGCATTTT. Its translation is CASRETADSNQPQHF.

This clonotype was picked up one time. The J gene is TRBJ2-5, the V gene TRBV7-9, with TRBD2 identical over 7 bases. The V and J ends lost 1 base and 4 bases, in that order; junction bases with no gene match: 6. This CDR3 is built from 15 residues. Germline V CDR1 and CDR2: SEHNR, FQNEAQ (reference sequence). For the CDR3, the DNA is TGTGCCAGCAGCTTAGGCGGGAGTTTGTCAGAGACCCAGTACTTC. Its translation is CASSLGGSLSETQYF. Together with reference TRBV7-9 and TRBJ2-5, the CDR3 gives the full variable domain: DTGVSQNPRHKITKRGQNVTFRCDPISEHNRLYWYRQTLGQGPEFLTYFQNEAQLEKSRLLSDRFSAERPKGSFSTLEIQRTEQGDSAMYLCASSLGGSLSETQYFGPGTRLLVL.

The V gene is TRBV20-1, the J gene TRBJ2-7, with TRBD1 as a possible D gene (5 bases). The CDR3 is 13 residues long. V lost 6 bases and J lost 1, with 13 bases in between. CDR1 DFQATT and CDR2 SNEGSKA come from the germline V gene (reference sequence). The CDR3 DNA reads as TGCAGTGCACTCAATACAGGATCCTACGAGCAGTACTTC. Translated: CSALNTGSYEQYF.

The rearrangement joins TRBV3-1 to TRBJ2-5, with unresolved D. From germline, CDR1 is LGHDT and CDR2 YNNKEL (reference sequence). The ends were cut back, 0 bases at V and 6 bases at J, with 20 bases in the middle. The CDR3 loop spans 17 amino acids. CDR3 region: CASSQEFQGPLVKTQYF. The CDR3 bases are TGTGCCAGCAGCCAAGAGTTCCAAGGACCCCTTGTAAAGACCCAGTACTTC.

The rearrangement uses TRBV7-9 and TRBJ1-3; tentative D call: TRBD1 (5 bases). Looked up from germline, CDR1 is SEHNR and CDR2 is FQNEAQ (reference sequence). Trimming left V 5 bases short and J 5 bases short, with 16 bases between. The CDR3 extends over 15 amino acids. The CDR3 DNA reads as TGTGCCAGCAGCCGAGGGGACCGTACAAGAAACACCATATATTTT. Translated: CASSRGDRTRNTIYF. Full variable domain (outside the CDR3, taken from reference TRBV7-9 and TRBJ1-3): DTGVSQNPRHKITKRGQNVTFRCDPISEHNRLYWYRQTLGQGPEFLTYFQNEAQLEKSRLLSDRFSAERPKGSFSTLEIQRTEQGDSAMYLCASSRGDRTRNTIYFGEGSWLTVV.

This clonotype was picked up many times. The V gene is TRBV19, the J gene TRBJ1-2; D call uncertain. Germline assignment: CDR1 LNHDA and CDR2 SQIVND (reference sequence). This CDR3 contains 11 residues. The DNA of the CDR3 is TGTGGGTCGCGGGCGGACTATGGCTACACCTTC. Translated, it gives CGSRADYGYTF. Full variable domain (rest looked up from reference TRBV19 and TRBJ1-2): DGGITQSPKYLFRKEGQNVTLSCEQNLNHDAMYWYRQDPGQGLRLIYYSQIVNDFQKGDIAEGYSVSREKKESFPLTVTSAQKNPTAFYLCGSRADYGYTFGSGTRLTVV.

The chain has TRBV24-1 and TRBJ2-6, with 10 nucleotides matching TRBD1. V lost 2 bases to trimming and J lost 0 bases; unmatched junction nucleotides: 9. This CDR3 has 20 amino acids. The germline CDR1 and CDR2 sequences are KGHDR and SFDVKD. CDR3 residues: CATSDSFGQGDFSGANVLTF. CDR3 DNA sequence: TGTGCCACCAGTGATTCGTTCGGACAGGGGGATTTCTCTGGGGCCAACGTCCTGACTTTC.

This clonotype came up many times. V is TRBV2 and J is TRBJ2-6; D remains ambiguous. V was cut by 4 bases and J by 2 bases, with 0 bases left in between. Germline loops: CDR1 SNHLY, CDR2 FYNNEI. The CDR3 loop spans 12 amino acids. The CDR3 region is CASSAGANVLTF. CDR3 nucleotide sequence: TGTGCCAGCAGTGCTGGGGCCAACGTCCTGACTTTC.

This clonotype has just a few counts. The CDR3 reads CSASHGGRETQYF. CDR3 nucleotide sequence: TGCAGTGCTAGCCATGGGGGGCGGGAGACCCAGTACTTC. The chain joins TRBV20-1 to TRBJ2-5; D may correspond to TRBD1 or TRBD2 (6 bases each). With 3 bases removed from V and 5 bases from J, the gap between germline ends came to 13 bases. Germline V gene lookup returns CDR1 DFQATT and CDR2 SNEGSKA (reference sequence). The length of the CDR3 is 13 residues.

This clonotype was seen many times. The rearrangement joins TRBV11-2 to TRBJ2-5; 9 nucleotides match TRBD1. In germline, CDR1 is SGHAT, CDR2 FQNNGV. CDR3 length: 15 residues. Trimming removed 6 bases from V and 2 bases from J; junction bases left unmatched: 7. Here the CDR3 reads CASRRGDRAQETQYF. CDR3 DNA: TGTGCCAGCAGGAGAGGGGACAGGGCGCAAGAGACCCAGTACTTC.

This clonotype was seen ten or more times. The chain has TRBV20-1 and TRBJ2-3; 10 bases agree with TRBD1. This CDR3 is built from 15 residues. Germline CDR1 and CDR2: DFQATT and SNEGSKA (reference sequence). The J segment lost 4 bases and the V segment lost 3 bases, leaving 7 bases of the junction unmatched. The CDR3 region has the DNA TGCAGTGCTAGTTCCGGGACAGGGGACCCAGATACGCAGTATTTT. This gives the protein CSASSGTGDPDTQYF.

This chain connects TRBV10-1 to TRBJ2-3; unclear D gene. CDR1 and CDR2 from the germline V gene are WNHNN and SYGVQD (reference sequence). This CDR3 comprises 14 residues. V dropped 4 bases and J dropped 4 bases, with 12 bases sitting between them. This chain's CDR3 is CASSVNLRADTQYF. In nucleotides, the CDR3 is TGCGCCAGCAGTGTTAACCTCCGGGCAGATACGCAGTATTTT.

The sample holds many counts of this clonotype. The J gene is TRBJ2-4, the V gene TRBV28; D unclear. The CDR3 spans 15 residues. Germline loops: CDR1 MDHEN, CDR2 SYDVKM. Trimming took off 5 bases at V and 7 bases at J, with 18 bases between the two ends. As DNA, the CDR3 is TGTGCCAGCAGTCTCGGTCGCGCACGGCGGAACATTCAGTACTTC. This translates into CASSLGRARRNIQYF.

This clonotype was picked up a small number of times. The rearrangement joins TRBV2 to TRBJ1-1; D is undetermined. V was pared by 4 bases and J by 0 bases, with 9 bases between. Germline lookup yields CDR1 SNHLY and CDR2 FYNNEI. CDR3 size: 14 residues. In nucleotides, the CDR3 is TGTGCCAGCAGTGGGAACAGCATGAACACTGAAGCTTTCTTT. It translates to CASSGNSMNTEAFF.

This clonotype was observed a few times. The chain uses TRBV20-1 and TRBJ1-5, with D perhaps matching TRBD1 (6 bases). Germline values: CDR1 DFQATT, CDR2 SNEGSKA (reference sequence). The CDR3 loop spans 12 amino acids. V lost 8 bases, J lost 5 bases, and 13 bases lay in between. CDR3 protein: CSLRSGDQPQHF. DNA of the CDR3: TGCAGTCTCAGGTCAGGGGATCAGCCCCAGCATTTT.

This clonotype was detected many times. The chain has TRBV6-5 and TRBJ1-5, with D perhaps TRBD1 (5 bases). The germline V and J ends were trimmed by 5 bases and 4 bases, with 12 bases remaining between them. Per germline, CDR1 MNHEY and CDR2 SVGAGI. The CDR3 consists of 14 residues. CDR3 amino acids: CASSPSQENQPQHF. The CDR3 nucleotides read TGTGCCAGCAGTCCCTCACAGGAGAATCAGCCCCAGCATTTT.